The next 17 T cell receptor beta chains were all read from a single sample in a study of early T cells in non-severe SARS-CoV-2 infection (dated by TCRdb to the early 2020s). Libraries were built with 5' RACE. Sequencing relied on a NextSeq 500. TCRdb itself trimmed the public reads at Q25 with fastp, ran MiXCR and retained productive beta chains. Merged by CDR3 protein, the rows form single entries marked with the most common genes and DNA. The table for this sample lists roughly 83,000 distinct CDR3 sequences; 8% to 13% of them were counted only once. Of the sample, roughly 8% is held by the ten largest clones. Sample: whole blood, taken at baseline. The receptors were gathered from an adult who was a healthcare worker with PCR-confirmed SARS-CoV-2 infection or an uninfected control (not recorded which).

This clonotype was counted ten times or more. The rearrangement uses TRBV19 and TRBJ1-5; 8 nucleotides align to TRBD1. The CDR3 extends over 15 amino acids. The V gene end was trimmed by 5 bases and the J gene end by 6 bases; junction bases not matched to a gene: 9. Germline V gives CDR1 LNHDA, CDR2 SQIVND (reference sequence). CDR3 coding DNA: TGTGCCAGTAGTCTTTCCGGGACAGGTCTTCAGCCCCAGCATTTT. Protein product: CASSLSGTGLQPQHF.

This clonotype was observed many times. The chain joins TRBV7-8 to TRBJ2-1; D call uncertain. CDR3 length: 11 amino acids. Looked up from germline, CDR1 is SGHVS and CDR2 is FQNEAQ. V was cut by 5 bases and J by 10 bases, with 9 bases left in between. In nucleotides, the CDR3 is TGTGCCAGCAGCACCCGAGAGGAGCAGTTCTTC. Amino acids: CASSTREEQFF.

V usage is TRBV27 and J usage is TRBJ2-2; possibly TRBD1 for D (5 bases). The germline V and J ends were trimmed by 0 bases and 7 bases, with 9 bases remaining between them. The germline V gene encodes CDR1 MNHEY and CDR2 SMNVEV (reference sequence). CDR3 size: 14 residues. CDR3 sequence: CASSLSAGFGELFF. DNA for the CDR3: TGTGCCAGCAGTTTATCGGCAGGGTTCGGGGAGCTGTTTTTT.

The chain has TRBV27 and TRBJ2-7; the match to TRBD1 covers 9 bases. This CDR3 is 15 amino acids long. From germline, CDR1 is MNHEY and CDR2 SMNVEV (reference sequence). After removal of 6 bases from V and 6 bases from J, the junction contained 12 bases not matched to a gene. The CDR3 is CASRGPGQGISEQYF. The CDR3 nucleotides are TGTGCCAGCAGAGGTCCGGGACAGGGCATATCCGAGCAGTACTTC.

This clonotype appeared many times. The chain joins TRBV6-2 or TRBV6-3 to TRBJ2-1; D ambiguous. This CDR3 spans 11 amino acids. The V end was cut by 11 bases, the J end by 7 bases, with 12 bases between. Germline-derived CDR1 and CDR2 are MNHEY and SVGEGT. CDR3 loop: CASSRSNEQFF. In DNA form, the CDR3 reads TGTGCCTCCTCTCGTTCAAATGAGCAGTTCTTC.

This chain joins TRBV11-2 and TRBJ2-1; TRBD2 aligns across 13 bases. The CDR3 sequence is 19 residues long. CDR1 is SGHAT, CDR2 FQNNGV, per germline. V was clipped by 5 bases and J by 0 bases; unmatched bases: 10. The CDR3 reads CASSPGATSGRSSYNEQFF. Written as DNA, the CDR3 is TGTGCCAGCAGCCCAGGGGCGACTAGCGGGAGGAGCTCCTACAATGAGCAGTTCTTC.

This clonotype was detected only a few times. V usage is TRBV27 and J usage is TRBJ1-6; 7 bases fit TRBD1. CDR1 MNHEY and CDR2 SMNVEV come from the germline V gene (reference sequence). The junction had 9 bases not matched to a gene; V was cut back by 5 bases and J by 14 bases. This CDR3 has 13 amino acids. The CDR3 DNA reads as TGTGCCAGCAGTCCCGACTACAGGGGCACCCTCCACTTT. Its protein product is CASSPDYRGTLHF.

This clonotype was counted many times. The rearrangement links TRBV28 to TRBJ2-5, with 8 bases lining up with TRBD1. There are 15 residues in the CDR3. Losses at the gene ends were 6 bases for V and 7 bases for J; bases not matched to a gene: 13. Germline lookup yields CDR1 MDHEN and CDR2 SYDVKM. CDR3 sequence: CASRGHGTGVSTQYF. The CDR3 DNA is TGTGCCAGCAGGGGTCATGGGACAGGAGTTTCGACCCAGTACTTC.

This clonotype was seen a handful of times. V and J are TRBV6-5 and TRBJ2-4, with 8 bases identical to TRBD2. The CDR3 covers 18 residues. J was trimmed by 0 bases and V by 6 bases; bases with no gene match: 13. Germline V gene sequence: CDR1 MNHEY, CDR2 SVGAGI. The CDR3 reads CASSHETGRGVAKNIQYF. CDR3 DNA: TGTGCCAGCAGCCACGAAACAGGGCGGGGGGTAGCCAAAAACATTCAGTACTTC.

This clonotype was recorded at least ten times. The rearrangement joins TRBV18 to TRBJ2-3; TRBD2 agrees at 8 bases. CDR3 length: 16 residues. V lost 4 bases, J lost 1 base, and 7 bases stayed unmatched. The germline CDR1 and CDR2 sequences are KGHSH and LQKENI. The CDR3 region is CASSRAAGVGTDTQYF. CDR3 sequence (DNA): TGTGCCAGCTCACGGGCAGCGGGAGTGGGCACAGATACGCAGTATTTT.

This clonotype was seen many times. The J gene is TRBJ2-5, the V gene TRBV20-1; D uncertain. V dropped 4 bases and J dropped 5 bases, with 11 bases sitting between them. The CDR3 totals 12 residues. Per germline, CDR1 DFQATT and CDR2 SNEGSKA (reference sequence). Here the CDR3 reads CSATQVLETQYF. The DNA of the CDR3 is TGCAGTGCTACCCAAGTTTTGGAGACCCAGTACTTC.

This clonotype came up a few times. The DNA for the CDR3 is TGTGCCAGCAGCTCGGCGGGGTCCTACGAGCAGTACTTC. Encoded protein: CASSSAGSYEQYF. This sequence joins TRBV5-6 and TRBJ2-7; D may be TRBD2 (6 bases). V was pared by 3 bases and J by 1 base, with 8 bases between. This CDR3 spans 13 amino acids. Germline assignment: CDR1 SGHDT and CDR2 YYEEEE.

This clonotype has only a few counts. The chain has TRBV6-1 and TRBJ2-7; weak D call: TRBD2 (6 bases). The CDR3 consists of 13 residues. The V and J ends lost 1 base and 7 bases respectively, with 11 bases between them. Per the germline V gene, CDR1 is MNHNS and CDR2 is SASEGT. CDR3 residues: CASSEGDSGEQYF. The CDR3 DNA follows: TGTGCCAGCAGTGAAGGCGACAGCGGGGAGCAGTACTTC.

The chain carries TRBV28 and TRBJ1-1; D may be TRBD1 (5 bases). This CDR3 spans 15 amino acids. From germline, CDR1 is MDHEN and CDR2 SYDVKM. Trimming removed 5 bases at V and 5 bases at J, with 18 bases between. This CDR3 reads CASSLRGPGYTEAFF. CDR3 sequence (DNA): TGTGCCAGCAGTCTGAGGGGCCCGGGATATACTGAAGCTTTCTTT.

The gene calls are TRBV28 and TRBJ1-5; D is unresolved. Trimming left V 3 bases short and J 9 bases short, with 9 bases between. The CDR3 loop spans 12 amino acids. Germline V lookup: CDR1 MDHEN, CDR2 SYDVKM. The CDR3 spells CASSFELGPQHF. CDR3 in DNA: TGTGCCAGCAGTTTTGAGTTGGGGCCCCAGCATTTT.

CDR3 loop: CASSLVTGPGYTF. The CDR3, as DNA: TGTGCCAGCAGCTTAGTAACCGGGCCTGGCTACACCTTC. V usage is TRBV7-9 and J usage is TRBJ1-2; D ambiguous. Germline V gives CDR1 SEHNR, CDR2 FQNEAQ (reference sequence). Trimming left V 1 base short and J 7 bases short, with 10 bases between. This CDR3 is 13 amino acids long.

There are a few counts of this clonotype. The chain couples TRBV12-3 or TRBV12-4 to TRBJ2-1; no firm D call. The CDR3 length is 15 residues. V was cut by 6 bases and J by 0 bases, with 12 bases left in between. This chain's CDR3 is CASRPSGVSYNEQFF. The CDR3 DNA reads TGTGCCAGCAGACCATCGGGTGTCTCCTACAATGAGCAGTTCTTC.